Listed below are T cell receptor beta chains from one sample, sequenced in a study of blood T cell repertoires in COVID-19. TCRdb's table, derived via immunoSEQ multiplex PCR, lists solely in-frame clones and lacks some. The sample has under 350,000 clones; around 85% are singletons. The specimen sequenced was peripheral blood. The receptors come from a woman in her sixties or seventies with acute or convalescent COVID-19. Both conserved end residues are part of each CDR3. D genes are given only for firm matches. Clone size is not always given. Where it is, it says once, few, many or a class for expanded clones.

>TRBD1|TRBJ2-5|NA|TRBV3-1/TRBV3-2
TGTGCCAGCAGCCAAGGGGCAGGGGGCTGGGAGACCCAGTACTTC
CASSQGAGGWETQYF
>TRBD1|TRBJ2-2|few|TRBV18
TGTGCCAGCCACAGGGGGCAGGCCGGGGAGCTGTTTTTT
CASHRGQAGELFF
>NA|TRBJ2-3|NA|TRBV19
TGTGCCAGTAGTATGGTGGGACTTGTTTGCTGTCCCACAGATACGCAGTATTTT
CASSMVGLVCCPTDTQYF
>TRBD2|TRBJ2-7|NA|TRBV5-1
TGCGCCAGCAGCCAGAACCGTGGGGAGGGATCGCACGAGCAGTACTTC
CASSQNRGEGSHEQYF
>TRBD1|TRBJ1-6|NA|TRBV27
TGTGCCAGCAGTCCCCTGGGACAGCGGAGCTCCTATAATTCACCCCTCCACTTT
CASSPLGQRSSYNSPLHF
>TRBD1|TRBJ2-2|NA|TRBV4-1
TGCGCCAGCAGCCATCGGACAGGGGCGAACACCGGGGAGCTGTTTTTT
CASSHRTGANTGELFF
>TRBD1|TRBJ1-1|NA|TRBV29-1
TGCAGCGTCGGACAGGGTCGATGGACTGAAGCTTTCTTT
CSVGQGRWTEAFF
>NA|TRBJ1-6|NA|TRBV7-8
TGTGCCAGCAGCTTAAGGGCCAGGGATTCACCCCTCCACTTT
CASSLRARDSPLHF
>TRBD1|TRBJ1-4|NA|TRBV6-5
TGTGCCAGCAGTCGAAACAGGGGAGAACTGTTTTTT
CASSRNRGELFF
>NA|TRBJ2-2|NA|TRBV7-2
TGTGCCAGCAGCTTGGCGGGGAACACAGGGGAGCTGTTTTTT
CASSLAGNTGELFF
>NA|TRBJ1-4|NA|TRBV18
TGTGCCAGCTCCCCCGGGACAACCCTTGAAAAACTGTTTTTT
CASSPGTTLEKLFF
>NA|TRBJ1-1|once|TRBV5-1
TGCGCCAGTTACAAAGGACAGCAGAACACTGAAGCTTTCTTT
CASYKGQQNTEAFF
>TRBD2|TRBJ2-3|NA|TRBV25-1
TGTGCCAGCAGTGAGAGTAGGGGACTAGCGGATGATACGCAGTATTTT
CASSESRGLADDTQYF
>TRBD1|TRBJ2-6|NA|TRBV2
TGTGCCAGCAGTGGGGACAGGGGGCCCTCTGGGGCCAACGTCCTGACTTTC
CASSGDRGPSGANVLTF
>NA|TRBJ2-3|NA|TRBV14
TGTGCCAGCAGCCTCGGAGGGAGGGATACGCAGTATTTT
CASSLGGRDTQYF
>TRBD1|TRBJ2-2|NA|TRBV15
TGTGCCACCAGCAGAGGGTCCTCGACAGGGACCGGGGAGCTGTTTTTT
CATSRGSSTGTGELFF
>TRBD1|TRBJ2-1|NA|TRBV7-6
TGTGCCAGCTCAAATGGACAGGGCCGCCACAATGAGCAGTTCTTC
CASSNGQGRHNEQFF
>TRBD1|TRBJ1-6|NA|TRBV5-1
TGCGCCAGAACCGACAGGGCGGTAAGAGCATCCCTCCACTTT
CARTDRAVRASLHF
>TRBD1|TRBJ1-5|NA|TRBV6-5
TGTGCCAGCAGTTGGGACAGCAGTAATCAGCCCCAGCATTTT
CASSWDSSNQPQHF
>NA|TRBJ2-2|NA|TRBV18
TGTGCCAGCTCGCCGACCAGGTCCGGGGAGCTGTTTTTT
CASSPTRSGELFF
>TRBD2|TRBJ2-3|NA|TRBV5-5
TGTGCCAGCAGCCCGCCCCTAACGGGGGGTCCAGATACGCAGTATTTT
CASSPPLTGGPDTQYF
>NA|TRBJ2-1|NA|TRBV6-5
TGTGCCGGCCAGCGGGCCCCATCGGCGCATGAGCAGTTCTTC
CAGQRAPSAHEQFF
>NA|TRBJ2-5|NA|TRBV18
TGTGCCAGCTCCTCGAGCAAAGAGACCCAGTACTTC
CASSSSKETQYF
>TRBD2|TRBJ2-3|NA|TRBV13
TGTGCCAGCAGCTTGTCCTCCGGGAGCGGGAGTACGCAGTATTTT
CASSLSSGSGSTQYF
>NA|TRBJ1-2|NA|TRBV5-1
TGCGCCAGCAGGAGGGAAAAGGATGGCTACACCTTC
CASRREKDGYTF
>NA|TRBJ2-2|NA|TRBV5-1
TGCGCCAGCAGCTTGGCGCAGGGTGCCGGGGAGCTGTTTTTT
CASSLAQGAGELFF
>NA|TRBJ1-4|NA|TRBV5-1
TGCGCCAGCAGCTTGGAGGGCCGCTCAGCGGATATGTTTTTT
CASSLEGRSADMFF
>NA|TRBJ2-4|once|TRBV5-1
TGCGCCAGCAGCTTGCAGAGGGCCGAAGTAGCCAAAAACATTCAGTACTTC
CASSLQRAEVAKNIQYF
>NA|TRBJ1-2|NA|TRBV4-1
TGCGCCAGCAGCCAAGGCGAGGACAGTTTTAGGGGCTACACCTTC
CASSQGEDSFRGYTF
>NA|TRBJ2-5|NA|TRBV30
TGTGCCTACAGCCAAGAGACCCAGTACTTC
CAYSQETQYF
>NA|TRBJ2-3|NA|TRBV5-1
TGCGCCAGCAGCTTGGTCTCGCCAACTAGCACAGATACGCAGTATTTT
CASSLVSPTSTDTQYF
>TRBD1|TRBJ1-1|NA|TRBV18
TGTGCCAGCTCGCCTCAGGGGGAGGCTACTGAAGCTTTCTTT
CASSPQGEATEAFF
>NA|TRBJ1-5|NA|TRBV19
TGTGCCAGATACCGCAAGCGTTGGCAGCCCCAGCATTTT
CARYRKRWQPQHF
>NA|TRBJ1-1|few|TRBV27
TGTGCCAGCAGACCCTGGTCGGAGGACACTGAAGCTTTCTTT
CASRPWSEDTEAFF
>TRBD1|TRBJ1-6|NA|TRBV29-1
TGCAGCGCCCACGACAGGGTGAATTCACCCCTCCACTTT
CSAHDRVNSPLHF
>TRBD1|TRBJ1-2|NA|TRBV18
TGTGCCAGCTCCCAAGGGACAGGACGGCTAAACTATGGCTACACCTTC
CASSQGTGRLNYGYTF
>NA|TRBJ1-4|once|TRBV2
TGTGCCAGCAGAGTCGTCAGGGGCACTAATGAAAAACTGTTTTTT
CASRVVRGTNEKLFF
>NA|TRBJ2-6|NA|TRBV18
TGTGCCAGCTCACCGGGGCAGGCTGGTGGCGTCCTGACTTTC
CASSPGQAGGVLTF
>NA|TRBJ1-3|NA|TRBV12-5
TGTGCTAGTGCCCGGCAGGGTATTAACACCATATATTTT
CASARQGINTIYF
>NA|TRBJ1-3|once|TRBV6-5
TGTGCCAGCAGTTATTCCTTTACTGGAAACACCATATATTTT
CASSYSFTGNTIYF
>TRBD1|TRBJ1-3|NA|TRBV5-5
TGTGCCAGCAGCCCGGACAGGGGCTTTGGAAACACCATATATTTT
CASSPDRGFGNTIYF
>NA|TRBJ2-7|NA|TRBV6-5
TGTGCCAGCAGACTAGGGGGTAGCTCCTACGAGCAGTACTTC
CASRLGGSSYEQYF
>TRBD2|TRBJ2-2|NA|TRBV9
TGTGCCAGCAGCGTAGGGACTAGCATTAGCGGCGGGGAGCTGTTTTTT
CASSVGTSISGGELFF
>NA|TRBJ2-3|once|TRBV7-9
TGTGCCAGCAGCTTAGCAAGACAGAAACCAGATACGCAGTATTTT
CASSLARQKPDTQYF
>TRBD1|TRBJ1-5|NA|TRBV19
TGTGCCAGTAGTAAAGGACAGGGTCCCAATCAGCCCCAGCATTTT
CASSKGQGPNQPQHF
>NA|TRBJ1-1|NA|TRBV6-5
TGTGCCAGCAGGAGTCGGCGGGACACTGAAGCTTTCTTT
CASRSRRDTEAFF
>TRBD1|TRBJ2-4|NA|TRBV11-2
TGTGCCAGCAGCTTACAGGACAGGGGAAACATTCAGTACTTC
CASSLQDRGNIQYF
>NA|TRBJ1-3|NA|TRBV15
TGTGCCACCAGCTTGCACAGCGGAAACACCATATATTTT
CATSLHSGNTIYF
>TRBD1|TRBJ1-2|few|TRBV18
TGTGCCAGCTCTTCGGACAGGAGTGGCTATGGCTACACCTTC
CASSSDRSGYGYTF
>NA|TRBJ1-2|NA|TRBV11-2
TGTGCCAGCAGCTTAACAGACAGCGCCAACTATGGCTACACCTTC
CASSLTDSANYGYTF
>NA|TRBJ2-7|NA|TRBV21-1
TGTGCCAGCCGTCATAGCGGGGGGCCCCGCTACGAGCAGTACTTC
CASRHSGGPRYEQYF
>NA|TRBJ1-1|NA|TRBV6-5
TGTGCCAGCAAATCCCTTTTAGTCAACACTGAAGCTTTCTTT
CASKSLLVNTEAFF
>NA|TRBJ1-2|NA|TRBV5-4
TGTGCCAGCACCTCTTTTAATTCGGGAGCCGACTATGGCTACACCTTC
CASTSFNSGADYGYTF
>NA|TRBJ2-5|NA|TRBV29-1
TGCAGCTGGCGCGGGGCGTCGGAGACCCAGTACTTC
CSWRGASETQYF
>TRBD1|TRBJ1-1|NA|TRBV6-5
TGTGCCAGCAGTTATCTACGGACAGGCCCGAGGACTGAAGCTTTCTTT
CASSYLRTGPRTEAFF